This TCR beta chain appears in the sequencing data of a study of T cells in Graves' hyperthyroidism and ophthalmopathy. Germline CDR1 and CDR2: MDHEN and SYDVKM. V was pared by 6 bases and J by 4 bases, with 6 bases of the junction left unmatched. This CDR3 region has 15 residues. This clonotype has a count of ten or more. RNA transcripts gave rise to amplified TCR beta CDR3 regions. When the TCR CDR3 underwent first-round RT-PCR, the HTBI primer set was used. From the multiplex PCR reads, TCRdb called clonotypes with MiXCR, one entry per CDR3 protein. Of under 550,000 distinct CDR3 sequences listed, about 13% are singletons. Subjects aged 18 to 65 presented with newly diagnosed hyperthyroidism of less than 2 months' duration. Orbital computed tomography, thyroid ultrasound, serum thyroxine and TRAb, and clinical symptoms together informed the diagnoses.

The sequence was obtained from a woman between 18 and 30 years old with Graves' hyperthyroidism. The specimen was blood. V usage is TRBV28 and J usage is TRBJ2-1, with TRBD2 matching 10 bases. Here the CDR3 reads CASSPSGRSYNEQFF. The CDR3 coding sequence is TGTGCCAGCAGCCCTAGCGGGAGATCTTACAATGAGCAGTTCTTC.